The T cell receptor (beta chain) described here comes from a study of cytomegalovirus exposure and HLA in healthy donors. J lost 2 bases, V lost 6 bases, and 5 bases had no gene match. In germline, CDR1 is SGHTA, CDR2 FQGNSA. This CDR3 spans 16 amino acids. TCRdb's copy holds only in-frame clones and misses some; the assay was immunoSEQ multiplex PCR. The sample includes about 160,000 clones, about 88% of them seen just once. Sequenced sample: PBMCs. This clonotype was obtained from a man younger than 35 in good health and CMV-seronegative. The J gene is TRBJ2-3, the V gene TRBV7-2, with TRBD2 identical over 13 bases. DNA for the CDR3: TGTGCCAGCAGGACCGGACTAGCGGGGGACACAGATACGCAGTATTTT. It encodes CASRTGLAGDTDTQYF.